This entry lists 15 T cell receptor beta chains sequenced from one sample in a study of Ad26.COV2.S vaccination and SARS-CoV-2 variants. As to treatment: over 15 received Ad26.COV2.S at low or high dose, single or two shots; 5 received placebo; per-sample allocation not given. Sampling occurred on day 63 after the first vaccine or placebo injection. Clones were sequenced by immunoSEQ multiplex PCR, and TCRdb holds only the in-frame ones, with some missing. The sample contains around 340,000 clones, around 90% of which appear only once. The material was peripheral blood, obtained in a trial of Ad26.COV2.S vaccine versus placebo. Receptors originate from a person aged 18-65 years who received the Ad26.COV2.S COVID-19 vaccine or a placebo.

The chain joins TRBV9 to TRBJ2-1, with 15 positions matching TRBD2. The CDR3 loop spans 19 amino acids. Looked up from germline, CDR1 is SGDLS and CDR2 is YYNGEE. The ends lost 0 bases at V and 7 bases at J; junction bases unmatched: 11. The CDR3 loop reads CASSVAPPGLAGGSNEQFF. CDR3 coding DNA: TGTGCCAGCAGCGTAGCCCCGCCGGGACTAGCGGGAGGTAGTAATGAGCAGTTCTTC.

The chain is built from TRBV28 and TRBJ1-2; D possibly corresponds to TRBD1 (6 bases). Trimming shortened V by 3 bases and J by 3 bases, and 14 bases separated the two germline ends. The V gene's germline CDR1 is MDHEN and CDR2 SYDVKM. The length of the CDR3 is 15 residues. CDR3 protein: CASSFGGRGYYGYTF. The CDR3 DNA is TGTGCCAGCAGTTTCGGGGGGCGAGGATACTATGGCTACACCTTC.

The rearrangement links TRBV30 to TRBJ2-4, with D uncertain. The germline CDR1 and CDR2 sequences are GTSNPN and SVGIG (reference sequence). The ends were cut back, 3 bases at V and 9 bases at J, with 24 bases in the middle. The CDR3 runs to 16 residues. CDR3 in amino acids: CAWSPTAPESRSIQYF. Written as DNA, the CDR3 is TGTGCCTGGAGCCCTACGGCCCCGGAGAGTAGGAGCATTCAGTACTTC.

V is TRBV18 and J is TRBJ1-2; 7 bases fit TRBD1. CDR3 length equals 15 residues. The junction had 10 bases not matched to a gene; V was cut back by 2 bases and J by 7 bases. Germline CDR1 reads KGHSH; CDR2 reads LQKENI. The CDR3 nucleotides read TGTGCCAGCTCACCAAATCGGGACAGTAGGTCTGGCTACACCTTC. Translation gives CASSPNRDSRSGYTF. Variable domain in full (rest from reference TRBV18 and TRBJ1-2): NAGVMQNPRHLVRRRGQEARLRCSPMKGHSHVYWYRQLPEEGLKFMVYLQKENIIDESGMPKERFSAEFPKEGPSILRIQQVVRGDSAAYFCASSPNRDSRSGYTFGSGTRLTVV.

The gene calls are TRBV27 and TRBJ1-4, with D possibly TRBD1 on 5 matching bases. V dropped 8 bases and J dropped 7 bases, with 20 bases sitting between them. CDR1 is MNHEY and CDR2 is SMNVEV in the germline V gene (reference sequence). The CDR3 length is 15 residues. CDR3 DNA sequence: TGTGCCAGCTCACCCCCGGGGCCTGGCCCTGAAAAACTGTTTTTT. It encodes CASSPPGPGPEKLFF. Filled out from reference TRBV27 and TRBJ1-4, the complete variable domain reads EAQVTQNPRYLITVTGKKLTVTCSQNMNHEYMSWYRQDPGLGLRQIYYSMNVEVTDKGDVPEGYKVSRKEKRNFPLILESPSPNQTSLYFCASSPPGPGPEKLFFGSGTQLSVL.

The genes are TRBV7-6 and TRBJ2-7, with D possibly TRBD1 on 6 matching bases. Germline CDR1 SGHVS, CDR2 FNYEAQ. The CDR3 loop spans 13 amino acids. The V end was cut by 5 bases, the J end by 5 bases, with 13 bases between. The CDR3 bases are TGTGCCAGCAGCCCCTATAGGACAGACGAGCAGTACTTC. It is translated as CASSPYRTDEQYF.

The chain joins TRBV7-8 to TRBJ2-2; maybe TRBD1 (6 bases). Per germline, CDR1 SGHVS and CDR2 FQNEAQ. CDR3 length: 15 residues. The germline V and J ends were trimmed by 4 bases and 0 bases, with 9 bases remaining between them. The CDR3 nucleotides read TGTGCCAGCAGCTCTAGGACAGCGAACACCGGGGAGCTGTTTTTT. Translation: CASSSRTANTGELFF.

The chain is built from TRBV9 and TRBJ2-4; 7 bases fit TRBD2. CDR1 is SGDLS, CDR2 YYNGEE, per germline. V was pared by 4 bases and J by 5 bases, with 9 bases of the junction left unmatched. The CDR3 covers 15 residues. The chain's CDR3 is CASSPGGGAENIQYF. CDR3 sequence (DNA): TGTGCCAGCAGCCCAGGCGGGGGAGCGGAAAACATTCAGTACTTC. Full variable domain (rest looked up from reference TRBV9 and TRBJ2-4): DSGVTQTPKHLITATGQRVTLRCSPRSGDLSVYWYQQSLDQGLQFLIQYYNGEERAKGNILERFSAQQFPDLHSELNLSSLELGDSALYFCASSPGGGAENIQYFGAGTRLSVL.

This chain links TRBV9 with TRBJ1-4; D is ambiguous. The CDR3 is 13 amino acids. Trimming shortened V by 4 bases and J by 7 bases, and 11 bases separated the two germline ends. The V gene's germline CDR1 is SGDLS and CDR2 YYNGEE. CDR3 amino acids: CASSPPSVEKLFF. The CDR3 DNA follows: TGTGCCAGCAGCCCCCCCTCGGTTGAAAAACTGTTTTTT.

The chain couples TRBV5-4 to TRBJ2-2; no firm D call. This CDR3 is built from 13 residues. V was pared by 0 bases and J by 7 bases, with 7 bases between. Germline V gives CDR1 SGHNT, CDR2 YYREEE (reference sequence). CDR3 nucleotides: TGTGCCAGCAGCTTGGGGGGATTCGGGGAGCTGTTTTTT. This sequence encodes CASSLGGFGELFF.

CDR3 DNA: TGTGCCAGCAGCGTAGAGGGGAACAGCCGAAACACCATATATTTT. It yields the protein CASSVEGNSRNTIYF. The chain couples TRBV9 to TRBJ1-3, with D possibly matching TRBD1 (5 bases). CDR1 is SGDLS and CDR2 is YYNGEE in the germline V gene. This CDR3 contains 15 residues. V was shortened by 0 bases and J by 5 bases, with 12 bases between the two germline ends.

The rearrangement uses TRBV7-3 and TRBJ2-7; D unresolved. CDR1 SGHTA and CDR2 FQGTGA come from the germline V gene. V shed 0 bases and J shed 6 bases, with 6 bases lying between them. CDR3 length: 12 amino acids. CDR3 nucleotides: TGTGCCAGCAGCTTAACCGGAGCCGAGCAGTACTTC. Its protein product is CASSLTGAEQYF. Variable domain in full (rest from reference TRBV7-3 and TRBJ2-7): GAGVSQTPSNKVTEKGKYVELRCDPISGHTALYWYRQSLGQGPEFLIYFQGTGAADDSGLPNDRFFAVRPEGSVSTLKIQRTERGDSAVYLCASSLTGAEQYFGPGTRLTVT.

The chain recombines TRBV7-8 with TRBJ1-5; the D is unclear. V was cut by 6 bases and J by 2 bases, with 20 bases left in between. There are 17 residues in the CDR3. Germline V gives CDR1 SGHVS, CDR2 FQNEAQ. The CDR3, as DNA: TGTGCCAGCAGAGAACGGCGGGGTGCTGAGGGCAATCAGCCCCAGCATTTT. Protein: CASRERRGAEGNQPQHF.

The chain couples TRBV15 to TRBJ2-5, with 9 bases identical to TRBD2. This CDR3 has 16 amino acids. The V and J ends lost 8 bases and 0 bases, in that order; junction bases with no gene match: 10. CDR1 and CDR2 (germline): LNHNV, YYDKDF (reference sequence). The CDR3 region is CATRLAVSSYQETQYF. CDR3 in DNA: TGTGCCACCCGACTAGCGGTATCCTCGTACCAAGAGACCCAGTACTTC.

V gene TRBV2 combines with J gene TRBJ2-7; D uncertain. Per the germline V gene, CDR1 is SNHLY and CDR2 is FYNNEI. The CDR3 is 14 residues long. Trimming took off 2 bases at V and 4 bases at J, with 12 bases between the two ends. CDR3 sequence reads: CASSERWSSYEQYF. The CDR3 coding sequence is TGTGCCAGCAGTGAAAGGTGGTCCTCTTACGAGCAGTACTTC.